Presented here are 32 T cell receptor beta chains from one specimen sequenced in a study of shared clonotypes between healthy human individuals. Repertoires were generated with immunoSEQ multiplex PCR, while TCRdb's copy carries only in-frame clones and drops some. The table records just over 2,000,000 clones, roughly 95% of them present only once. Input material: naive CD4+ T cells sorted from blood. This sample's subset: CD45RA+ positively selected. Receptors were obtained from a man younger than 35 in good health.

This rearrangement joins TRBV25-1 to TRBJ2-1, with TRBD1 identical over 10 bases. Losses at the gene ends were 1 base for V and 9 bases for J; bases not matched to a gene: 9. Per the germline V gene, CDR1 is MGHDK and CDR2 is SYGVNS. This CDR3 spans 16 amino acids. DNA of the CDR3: TGTGCCAGCAGTGAATCGGCGGGACAGGGGTCTCGTGAGCAGTTCTTC. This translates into CASSESAGQGSREQFF.

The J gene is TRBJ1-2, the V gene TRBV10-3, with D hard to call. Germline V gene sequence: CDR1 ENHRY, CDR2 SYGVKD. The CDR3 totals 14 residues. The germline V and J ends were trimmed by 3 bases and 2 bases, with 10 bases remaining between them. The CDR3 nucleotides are TGTGCCATCAGTGACGCGCGGGTAAACTATGGCTACACCTTC. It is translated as CAISDARVNYGYTF.

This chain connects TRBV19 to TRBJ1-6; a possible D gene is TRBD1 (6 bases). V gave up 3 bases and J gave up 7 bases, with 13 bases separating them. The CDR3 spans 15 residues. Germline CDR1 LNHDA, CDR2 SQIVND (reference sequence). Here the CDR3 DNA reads TGTGCCAGTAGTATCAGGGAGGGGGGGAATTCACCCCTCCACTTT. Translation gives CASSIREGGNSPLHF.

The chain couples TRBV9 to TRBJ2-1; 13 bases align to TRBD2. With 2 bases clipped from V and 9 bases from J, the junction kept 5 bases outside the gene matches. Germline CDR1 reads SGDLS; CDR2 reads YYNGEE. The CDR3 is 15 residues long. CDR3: CASSVGTSGIVEQFF. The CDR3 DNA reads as TGTGCCAGCAGCGTCGGGACTAGCGGGATTGTTGAGCAGTTCTTC.

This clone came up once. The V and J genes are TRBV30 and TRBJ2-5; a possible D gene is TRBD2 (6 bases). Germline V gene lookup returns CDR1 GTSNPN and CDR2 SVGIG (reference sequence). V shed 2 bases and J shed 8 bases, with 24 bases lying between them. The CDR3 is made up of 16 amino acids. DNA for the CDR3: TGTGCCTGGAGTTCATGGGGACTGGCCCTGACGGCCACCCAGTACTTC. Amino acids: CAWSSWGLALTATQYF.

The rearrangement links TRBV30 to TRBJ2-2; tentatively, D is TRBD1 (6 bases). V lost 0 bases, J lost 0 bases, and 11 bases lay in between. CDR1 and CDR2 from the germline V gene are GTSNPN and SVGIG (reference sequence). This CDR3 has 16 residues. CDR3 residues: CAWSVSRTANTGELFF. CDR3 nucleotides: TGTGCCTGGAGTGTAAGCAGGACAGCGAACACCGGGGAGCTGTTTTTT.

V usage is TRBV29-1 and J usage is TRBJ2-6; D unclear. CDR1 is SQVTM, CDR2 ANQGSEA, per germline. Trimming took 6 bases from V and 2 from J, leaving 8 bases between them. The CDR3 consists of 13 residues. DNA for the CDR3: TGCAGCGTAACCTATCCTGGGGCCAACGTCCTGACTTTC. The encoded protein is CSVTYPGANVLTF.

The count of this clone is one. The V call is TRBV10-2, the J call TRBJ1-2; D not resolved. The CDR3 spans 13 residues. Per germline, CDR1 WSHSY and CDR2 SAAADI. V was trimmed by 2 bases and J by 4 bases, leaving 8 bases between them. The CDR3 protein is CASSEASFYGYTF. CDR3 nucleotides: TGCGCCAGCAGTGAGGCGAGCTTCTATGGCTACACCTTC.

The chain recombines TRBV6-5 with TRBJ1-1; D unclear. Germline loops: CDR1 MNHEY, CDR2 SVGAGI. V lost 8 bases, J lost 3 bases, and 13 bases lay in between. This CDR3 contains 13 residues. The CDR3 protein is CASRRVEDTEAFF. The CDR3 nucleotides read TGTGCCAGCCGTAGGGTGGAGGACACTGAAGCTTTCTTT.

CDR3 in DNA: TGTGCCAGCAGGTTCGGACAGGGGGACACTGAAGCTTTCTTT. Translating gives CASRFGQGDTEAFF. The chain carries TRBV6-1 and TRBJ1-1; TRBD1 aligns across 10 bases. J was trimmed by 3 bases and V by 6 bases; bases with no gene match: 4. The germline V gene encodes CDR1 MNHNS and CDR2 SASEGT. The CDR3 extends over 14 amino acids.

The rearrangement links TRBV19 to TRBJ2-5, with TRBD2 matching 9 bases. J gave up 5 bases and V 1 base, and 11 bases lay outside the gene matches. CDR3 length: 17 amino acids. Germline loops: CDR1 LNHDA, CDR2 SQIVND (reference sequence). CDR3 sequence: CASSIGAGGRAAETQYF. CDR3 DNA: TGTGCCAGTAGTATAGGGGCCGGCGGGAGGGCCGCGGAGACCCAGTACTTC.

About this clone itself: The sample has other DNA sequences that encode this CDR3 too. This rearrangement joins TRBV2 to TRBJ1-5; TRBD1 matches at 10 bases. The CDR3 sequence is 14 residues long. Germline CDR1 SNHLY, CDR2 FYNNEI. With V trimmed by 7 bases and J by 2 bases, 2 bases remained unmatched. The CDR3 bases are TGTGCCAGCACCGGACAGGGGGGCAATCAGCCCCAGCATTTT. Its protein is CASTGQGGNQPQHF.

CDR3 residues: CASRRGITYEQYF. Written as DNA, the CDR3 is TGTGCCAGCCGCCGGGGGATTACCTACGAGCAGTACTTC. The chain carries TRBV6-5 and TRBJ2-7; D is perhaps TRBD2 (6 bases). V was pared by 8 bases and J by 2 bases, with 13 bases between. CDR1 is MNHEY and CDR2 is SVGAGI in the germline V gene. This CDR3 is 13 amino acids long.

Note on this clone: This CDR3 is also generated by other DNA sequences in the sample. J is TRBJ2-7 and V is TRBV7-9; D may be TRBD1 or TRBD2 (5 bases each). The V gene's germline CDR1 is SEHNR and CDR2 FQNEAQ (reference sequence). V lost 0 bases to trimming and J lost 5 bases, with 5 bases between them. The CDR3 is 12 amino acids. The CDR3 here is CASSLAGDEQYF. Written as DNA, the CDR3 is TGTGCCAGCAGCTTAGCGGGGGACGAGCAGTACTTC.

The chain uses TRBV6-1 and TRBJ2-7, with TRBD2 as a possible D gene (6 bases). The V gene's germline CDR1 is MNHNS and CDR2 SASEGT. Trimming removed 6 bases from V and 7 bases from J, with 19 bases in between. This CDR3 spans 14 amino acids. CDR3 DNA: TGTGCCAGCAGACTCTTGGGCGGGGCTCGGGAGCAGTACTTC. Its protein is CASRLLGGAREQYF.

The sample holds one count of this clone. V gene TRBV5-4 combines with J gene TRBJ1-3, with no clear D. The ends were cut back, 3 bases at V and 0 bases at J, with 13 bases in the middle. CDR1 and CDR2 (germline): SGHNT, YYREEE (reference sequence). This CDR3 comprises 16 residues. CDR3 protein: CASSSLGGRSGNTIYF. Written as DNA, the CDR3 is TGTGCCAGCAGCTCGCTGGGAGGGCGCTCTGGAAACACCATATATTTT.

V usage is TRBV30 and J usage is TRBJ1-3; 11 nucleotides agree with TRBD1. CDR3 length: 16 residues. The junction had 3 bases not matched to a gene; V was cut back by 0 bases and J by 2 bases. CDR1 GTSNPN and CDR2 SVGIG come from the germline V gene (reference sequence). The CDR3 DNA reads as TGTGCCTGGAGTGTAGGACAGGGGGCTACTGGAAACACCATATATTTT. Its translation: CAWSVGQGATGNTIYF.

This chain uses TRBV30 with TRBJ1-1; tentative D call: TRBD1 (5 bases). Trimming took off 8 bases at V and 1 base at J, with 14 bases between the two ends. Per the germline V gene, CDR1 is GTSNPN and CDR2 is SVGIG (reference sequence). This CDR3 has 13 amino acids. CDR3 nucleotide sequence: TGTGCCCTTCGGACAATGGGGAACACTGAAGCTTTCTTT. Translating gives CALRTMGNTEAFF.

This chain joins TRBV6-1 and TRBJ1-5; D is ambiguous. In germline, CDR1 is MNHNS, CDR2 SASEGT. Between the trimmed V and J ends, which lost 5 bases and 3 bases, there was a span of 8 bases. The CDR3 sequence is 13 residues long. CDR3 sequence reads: CASSSEDNQPQHF. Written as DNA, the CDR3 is TGTGCCAGCAGTTCGGAGGACAATCAGCCCCAGCATTTT.

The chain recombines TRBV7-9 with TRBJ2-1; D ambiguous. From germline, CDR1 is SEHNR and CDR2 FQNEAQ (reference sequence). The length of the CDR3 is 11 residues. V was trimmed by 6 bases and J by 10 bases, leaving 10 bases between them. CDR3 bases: TGTGCCAGCAGTTCTGCCTGGGAGCAGTTCTTC. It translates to CASSSAWEQFF.

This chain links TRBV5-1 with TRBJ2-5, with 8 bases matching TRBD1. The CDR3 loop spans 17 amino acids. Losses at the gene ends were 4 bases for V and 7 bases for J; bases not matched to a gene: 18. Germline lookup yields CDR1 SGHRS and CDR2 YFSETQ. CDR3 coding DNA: TGCGCCAGCAGCGGGGAGTTAGGACAGGGCGGACAAAGGACCCAGTACTTC. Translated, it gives CASSGELGQGGQRTQYF.

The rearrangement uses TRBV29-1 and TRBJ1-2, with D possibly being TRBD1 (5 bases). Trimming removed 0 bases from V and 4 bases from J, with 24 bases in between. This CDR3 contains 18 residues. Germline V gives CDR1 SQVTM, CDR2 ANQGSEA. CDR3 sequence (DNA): TGCAGCGTTGAAGATGGGGCTCGCCGAGGCTGGGGAGCCTATGGCTACACCTTC. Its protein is CSVEDGARRGWGAYGYTF.

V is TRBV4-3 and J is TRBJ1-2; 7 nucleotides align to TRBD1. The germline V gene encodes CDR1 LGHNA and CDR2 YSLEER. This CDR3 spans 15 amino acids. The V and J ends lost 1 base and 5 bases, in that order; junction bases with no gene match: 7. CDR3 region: CASSQGDRDSYGYTF. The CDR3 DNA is TGCGCCAGCAGCCAAGGAGACAGGGATAGTTATGGCTACACCTTC.

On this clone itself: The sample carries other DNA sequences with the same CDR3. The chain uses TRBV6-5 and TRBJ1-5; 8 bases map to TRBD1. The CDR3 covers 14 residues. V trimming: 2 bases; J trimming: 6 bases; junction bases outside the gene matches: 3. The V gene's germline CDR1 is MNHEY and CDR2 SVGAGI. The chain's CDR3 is CASSYGTGGQPQHF. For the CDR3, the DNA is TGTGCCAGCAGTTACGGGACAGGAGGTCAGCCCCAGCATTTT.

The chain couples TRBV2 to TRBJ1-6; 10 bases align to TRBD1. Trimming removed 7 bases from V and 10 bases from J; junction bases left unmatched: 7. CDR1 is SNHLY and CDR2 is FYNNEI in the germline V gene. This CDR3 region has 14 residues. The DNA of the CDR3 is TGTGCCAGCATCAGGGACAGGGGCAAGTCACCCCTCCACTTT. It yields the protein CASIRDRGKSPLHF.

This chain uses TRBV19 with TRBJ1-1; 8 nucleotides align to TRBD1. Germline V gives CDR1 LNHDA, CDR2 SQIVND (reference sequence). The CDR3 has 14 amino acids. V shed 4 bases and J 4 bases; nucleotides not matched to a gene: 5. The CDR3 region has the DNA TGTGCCAGTAGTAAAATCGACAGGGGCACTGAAGCTTTCTTT. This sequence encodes CASSKIDRGTEAFF.

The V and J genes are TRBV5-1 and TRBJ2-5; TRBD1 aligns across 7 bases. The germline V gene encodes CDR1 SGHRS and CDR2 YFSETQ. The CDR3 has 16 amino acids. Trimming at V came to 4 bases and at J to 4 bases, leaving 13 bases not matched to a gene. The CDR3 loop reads CASSQQPGQLGETQYF. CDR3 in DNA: TGCGCCAGCAGCCAGCAACCGGGACAGCTGGGAGAGACCCAGTACTTC. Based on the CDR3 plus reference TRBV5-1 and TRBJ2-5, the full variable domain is KAGVTQTPRYLIKTRGQQVTLSCSPISGHRSVSWYQQTPGQGLQFLFEYFSETQRNKGNFPGRFSGRQFSNSRSEMNVSTLELGDSALYLCASSQQPGQLGETQYFGPGTRLLVL.

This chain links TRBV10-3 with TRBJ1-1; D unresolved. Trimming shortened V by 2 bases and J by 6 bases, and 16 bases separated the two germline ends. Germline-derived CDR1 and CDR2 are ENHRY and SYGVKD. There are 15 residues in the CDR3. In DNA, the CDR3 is TGTGCCATCAGTGAGCCCATCGGGGATTTTGCTGAAGCTTTCTTT. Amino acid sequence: CAISEPIGDFAEAFF.

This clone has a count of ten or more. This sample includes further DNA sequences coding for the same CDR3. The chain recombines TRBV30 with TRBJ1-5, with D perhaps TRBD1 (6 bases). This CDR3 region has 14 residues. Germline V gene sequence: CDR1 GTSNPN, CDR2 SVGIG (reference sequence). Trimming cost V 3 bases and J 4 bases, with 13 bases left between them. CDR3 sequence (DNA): TGTGCCTGGAGCGGAGGACAGTTAAATCAGCCCCAGCATTTT. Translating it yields CAWSGGQLNQPQHF.

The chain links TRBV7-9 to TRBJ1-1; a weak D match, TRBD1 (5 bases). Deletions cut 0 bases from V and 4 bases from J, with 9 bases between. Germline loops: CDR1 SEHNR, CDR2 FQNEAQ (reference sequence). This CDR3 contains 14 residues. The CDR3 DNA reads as TGTGCCAGCAGCTTAGCGGCAGGGTTCACTGAAGCTTTCTTT. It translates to CASSLAAGFTEAFF.

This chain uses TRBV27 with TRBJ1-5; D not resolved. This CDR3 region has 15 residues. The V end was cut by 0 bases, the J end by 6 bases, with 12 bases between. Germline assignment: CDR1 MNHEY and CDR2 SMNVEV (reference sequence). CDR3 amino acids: CASSLSASPSQPQHF. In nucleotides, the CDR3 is TGTGCCAGCAGTTTATCGGCCAGTCCCTCTCAGCCCCAGCATTTT.

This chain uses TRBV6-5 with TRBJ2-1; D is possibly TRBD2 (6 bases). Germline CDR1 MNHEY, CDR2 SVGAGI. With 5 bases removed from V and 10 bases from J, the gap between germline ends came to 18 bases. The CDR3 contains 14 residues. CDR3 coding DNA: TGTGCCAGCAGTCCCTCCCCGGGGGTAGGCGAGCAGTTCTTC. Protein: CASSPSPGVGEQFF.